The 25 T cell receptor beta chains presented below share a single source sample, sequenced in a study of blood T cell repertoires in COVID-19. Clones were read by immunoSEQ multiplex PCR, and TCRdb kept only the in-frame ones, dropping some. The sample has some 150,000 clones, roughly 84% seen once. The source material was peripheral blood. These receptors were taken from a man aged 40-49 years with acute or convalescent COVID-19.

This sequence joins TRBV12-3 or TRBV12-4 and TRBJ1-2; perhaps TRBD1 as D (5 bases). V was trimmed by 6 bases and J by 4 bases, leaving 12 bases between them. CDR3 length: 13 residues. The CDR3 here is CASRGGEGYGYTF. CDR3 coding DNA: TGTGCCAGCAGGGGGGGAGAAGGCTATGGCTACACCTTC.

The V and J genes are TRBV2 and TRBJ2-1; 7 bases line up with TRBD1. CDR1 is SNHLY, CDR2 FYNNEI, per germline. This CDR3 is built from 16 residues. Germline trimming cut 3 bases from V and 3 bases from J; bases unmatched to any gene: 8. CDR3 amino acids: CASSDVRGGYYNEQFF. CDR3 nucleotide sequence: TGTGCCAGCAGTGATGTAAGAGGGGGCTACTACAATGAGCAGTTCTTC.

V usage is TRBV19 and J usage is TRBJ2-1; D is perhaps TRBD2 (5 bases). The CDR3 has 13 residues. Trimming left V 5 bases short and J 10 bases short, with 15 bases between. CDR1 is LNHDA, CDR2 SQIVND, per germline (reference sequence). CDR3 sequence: CASSPDTRGEQFF. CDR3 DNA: TGTGCCAGTAGTCCCGATACCCGGGGAGAGCAGTTCTTC.

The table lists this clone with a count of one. CDR3 in DNA: TGTGCCACCAGTGACCATAGCACAGATACGCAGTATTTT. It is translated as CATSDHSTDTQYF. J is TRBJ2-3 and V is TRBV24-1, with no clear D. Germline V gene lookup returns CDR1 KGHDR and CDR2 SFDVKD. The V and J ends lost 4 bases and 0 bases respectively, with 4 bases between them. The CDR3 contains 13 residues.

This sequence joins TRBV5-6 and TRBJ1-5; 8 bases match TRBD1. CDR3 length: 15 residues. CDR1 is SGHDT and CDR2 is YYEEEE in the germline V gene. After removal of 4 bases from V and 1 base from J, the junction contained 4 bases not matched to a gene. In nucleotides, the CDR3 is TGTGCCAGCAGCCAGACAGGGGACAGCAATCAGCCCCAGCATTTT. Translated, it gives CASSQTGDSNQPQHF.

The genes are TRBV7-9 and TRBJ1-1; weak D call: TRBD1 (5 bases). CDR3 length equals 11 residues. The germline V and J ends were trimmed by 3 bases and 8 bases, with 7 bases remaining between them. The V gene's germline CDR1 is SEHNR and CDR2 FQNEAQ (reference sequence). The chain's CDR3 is CASSFGQEAFF. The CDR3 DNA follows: TGTGCCAGCAGCTTTGGACAAGAAGCTTTCTTT.

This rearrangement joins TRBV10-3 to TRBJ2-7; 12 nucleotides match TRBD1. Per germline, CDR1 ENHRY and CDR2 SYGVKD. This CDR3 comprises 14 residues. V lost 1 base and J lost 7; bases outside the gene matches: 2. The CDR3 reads CAISEWGQGAEQYF. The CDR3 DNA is TGTGCCATCAGTGAGTGGGGACAGGGGGCTGAGCAGTACTTC.

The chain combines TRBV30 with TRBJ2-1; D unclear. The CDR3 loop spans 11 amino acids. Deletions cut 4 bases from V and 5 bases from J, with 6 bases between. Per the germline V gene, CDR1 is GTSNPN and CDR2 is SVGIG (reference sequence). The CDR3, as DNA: TGTGCCTGGAAAGAGGACAATGAGCAGTTCTTC. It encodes CAWKEDNEQFF.

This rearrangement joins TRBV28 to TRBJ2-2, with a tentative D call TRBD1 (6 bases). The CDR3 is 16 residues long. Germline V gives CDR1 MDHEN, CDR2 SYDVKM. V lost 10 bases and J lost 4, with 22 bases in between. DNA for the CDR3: TGTGCCACAGGGGTTGGACCAACCACGGGCACCGGGGAGCTGTTTTTT. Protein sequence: CATGVGPTTGTGELFF.

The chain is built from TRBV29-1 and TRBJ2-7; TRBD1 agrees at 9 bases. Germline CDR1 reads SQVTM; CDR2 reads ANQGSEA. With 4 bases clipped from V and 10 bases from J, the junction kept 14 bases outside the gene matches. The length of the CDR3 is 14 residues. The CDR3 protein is CSVAGTGSLVGQYF. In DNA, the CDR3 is TGCAGCGTTGCCGGGACAGGGTCCTTAGTTGGACAGTACTTC.

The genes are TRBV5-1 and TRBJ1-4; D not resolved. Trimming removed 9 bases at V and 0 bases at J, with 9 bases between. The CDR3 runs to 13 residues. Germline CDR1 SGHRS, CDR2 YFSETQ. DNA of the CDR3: TGCGCCACCAGAGTAGCAACTAATGAAAAACTGTTTTTT. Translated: CATRVATNEKLFF.

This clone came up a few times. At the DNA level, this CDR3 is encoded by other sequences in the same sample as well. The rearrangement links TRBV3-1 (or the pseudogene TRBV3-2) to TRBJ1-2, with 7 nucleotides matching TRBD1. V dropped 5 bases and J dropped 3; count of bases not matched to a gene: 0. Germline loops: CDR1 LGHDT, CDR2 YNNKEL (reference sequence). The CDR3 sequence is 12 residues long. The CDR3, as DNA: TGTGCCAGCAGCACAGGGGACTATGGCTACACCTTC. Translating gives CASSTGDYGYTF.

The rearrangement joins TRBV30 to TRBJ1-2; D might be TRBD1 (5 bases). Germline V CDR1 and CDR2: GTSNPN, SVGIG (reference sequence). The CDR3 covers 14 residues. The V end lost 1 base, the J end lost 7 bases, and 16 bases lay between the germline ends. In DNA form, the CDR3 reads TGTGCCTGGAGTGCCGACCGAGTCGGGGGTGGCTACACCTTC. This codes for CAWSADRVGGGYTF.

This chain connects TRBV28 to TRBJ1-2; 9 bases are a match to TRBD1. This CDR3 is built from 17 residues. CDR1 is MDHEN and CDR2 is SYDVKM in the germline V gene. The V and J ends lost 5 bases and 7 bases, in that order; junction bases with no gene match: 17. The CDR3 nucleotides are TGTGCCAGCAGTCCCCCCCGACCGGGACAGGGAACGATTGGCTACACCTTC. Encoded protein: CASSPPRPGQGTIGYTF.

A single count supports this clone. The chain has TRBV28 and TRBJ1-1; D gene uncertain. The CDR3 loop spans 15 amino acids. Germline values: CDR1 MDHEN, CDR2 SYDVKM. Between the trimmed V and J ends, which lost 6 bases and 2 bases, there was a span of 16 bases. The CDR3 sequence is CASRPWGGANTEAFF. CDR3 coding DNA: TGTGCCAGCAGACCCTGGGGAGGCGCTAACACTGAAGCTTTCTTT.

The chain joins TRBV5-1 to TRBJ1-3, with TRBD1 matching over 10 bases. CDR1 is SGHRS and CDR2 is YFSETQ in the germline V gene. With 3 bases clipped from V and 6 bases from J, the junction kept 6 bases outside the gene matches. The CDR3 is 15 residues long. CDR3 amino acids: CASSSTGGFENTIYF. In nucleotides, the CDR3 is TGCGCCAGCAGCTCGACAGGGGGCTTTGAAAACACCATATATTTT.

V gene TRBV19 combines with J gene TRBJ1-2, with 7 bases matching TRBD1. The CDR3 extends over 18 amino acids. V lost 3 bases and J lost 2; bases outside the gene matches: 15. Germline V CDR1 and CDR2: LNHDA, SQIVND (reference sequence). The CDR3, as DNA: TGTGCCAGTAGTATGGCTAACAGGGGAAAGCTGGTAAACTATGGCTACACCTTC. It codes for CASSMANRGKLVNYGYTF.

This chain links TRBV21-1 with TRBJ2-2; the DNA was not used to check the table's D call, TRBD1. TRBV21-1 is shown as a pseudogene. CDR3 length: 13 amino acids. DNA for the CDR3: TGTGCCAGCAGCAACAGGGGCACCGGGGAGCTGTTTTTT. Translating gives CASSNRGTGELFF.

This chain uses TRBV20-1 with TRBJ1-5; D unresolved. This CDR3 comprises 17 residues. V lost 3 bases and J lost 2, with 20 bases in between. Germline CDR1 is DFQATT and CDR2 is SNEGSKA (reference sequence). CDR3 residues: CSASREIGPWGNQPQHF. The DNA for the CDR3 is TGCAGTGCTAGTAGGGAGATCGGTCCCTGGGGCAATCAGCCCCAGCATTTT.

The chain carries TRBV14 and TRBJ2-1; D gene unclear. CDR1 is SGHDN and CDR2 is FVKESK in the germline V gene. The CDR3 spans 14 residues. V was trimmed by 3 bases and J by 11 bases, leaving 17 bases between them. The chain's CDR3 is CASSHLLPPPKQFF. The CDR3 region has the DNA TGTGCCAGCAGCCATTTACTACCGCCCCCCAAGCAGTTCTTC.

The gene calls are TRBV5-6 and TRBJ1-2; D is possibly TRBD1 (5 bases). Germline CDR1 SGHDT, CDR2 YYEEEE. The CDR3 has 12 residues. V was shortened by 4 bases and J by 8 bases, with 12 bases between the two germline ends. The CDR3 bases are TGTGCCAGCAGCCCCTGGGGACTGGGCTACACCTTC. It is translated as CASSPWGLGYTF.

The CDR3 nucleotides are TGTGCCAGCAGTTCCCCGGACAGTCCCAGGGGCTACACCTTC. Amino acids: CASSSPDSPRGYTF. V gene TRBV27 combines with J gene TRBJ1-2; D possibly corresponds to TRBD1 (6 bases). The CDR3 loop spans 14 amino acids. The germline V gene has CDR1 MNHEY and CDR2 SMNVEV (reference sequence). V lost 4 bases and J 8 bases, leaving 17 bases between the germline ends.

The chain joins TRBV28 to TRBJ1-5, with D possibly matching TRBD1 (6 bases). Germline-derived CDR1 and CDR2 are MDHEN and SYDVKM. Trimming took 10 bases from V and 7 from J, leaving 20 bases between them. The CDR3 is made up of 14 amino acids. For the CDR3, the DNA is TGTGCCACCGAACTACAGGGAGTTGGGCAGCCCCAGCATTTT. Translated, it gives CATELQGVGQPQHF.

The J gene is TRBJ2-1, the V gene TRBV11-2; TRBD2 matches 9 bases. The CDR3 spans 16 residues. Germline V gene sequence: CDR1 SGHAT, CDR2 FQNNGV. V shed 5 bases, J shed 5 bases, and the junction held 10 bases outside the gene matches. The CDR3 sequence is CASSAQSPSGNNEQFF. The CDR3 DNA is TGTGCCAGCAGCGCTCAGTCCCCTAGCGGGAACAATGAGCAGTTCTTC. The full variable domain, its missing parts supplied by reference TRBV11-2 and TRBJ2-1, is EAGVAQSPRYKIIEKRQSVAFWCNPISGHATLYWYQQILGQGPKLLIQFQNNGVVDDSQLPKDRFSAERLKGVDSTLKIQPAKLEDSAVYLCASSAQSPSGNNEQFFGPGTRLTVL.

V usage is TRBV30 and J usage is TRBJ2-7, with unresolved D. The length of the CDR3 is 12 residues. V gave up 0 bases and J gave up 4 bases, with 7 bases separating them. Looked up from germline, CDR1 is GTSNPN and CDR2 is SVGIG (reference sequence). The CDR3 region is CAWSVGLYEQYF. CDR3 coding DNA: TGTGCCTGGAGTGTCGGTCTATACGAGCAGTACTTC. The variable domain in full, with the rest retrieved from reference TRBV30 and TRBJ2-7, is SQTIHQWPATLVQPVGSPLSLECTVEGTSNPNLYWYRQAAGRGLQLLFYSVGIGQISSEVPQNLSASRPQDRQFILSSKKLLLSDSGFYLCAWSVGLYEQYFGPGTRLTVT.